The clone carrying this TCR beta chain was observed at least ten times. Its antigen remains unidentified. The CDR3 end is not reached by the read, which stops 3 residues before it; the germline J gene fills it in. The method was immunoSEQ multiplex PCR; TCRdb's version includes in-frame clones alone and lacks a portion of them. The specimen has approximately 40,000 clones, none found just once. Germline V CDR1 and CDR2: SGHRS, YFSETQ. The CDR3 runs to 12 residues. Trimming took 9 bases from V and 7 from J; bases not matched to a gene: 7. The source of the sample is a study of T cell clonality in common variable immunodeficiency. The study, taken as a whole, reports: Reportedly, TCR beta sequences from common variable immunodeficiency showed fewer deletions and N-nucleotide insertions. The cause of increased CVID clonality remains unclear without subpopulation sequencing. CVID subjects had higher TCRbeta clonality than healthy controls, most marked in about a third.

V usage is TRBV5-1 and J usage is TRBJ1-1; 9 nucleotides match TRBD1. The source of this sequence is a person between 18 and 69 years old in good health. Material: peripheral blood mononuclear cells. CDR3 amino acids: CAIQTGGGEAFF. The CDR3 DNA, read in part, is TGCGCCATTCAAACAGGGGGCGGTGAA.